The 12 T cell receptor beta chains presented below share a single source sample, sequenced in a study of regulatory dendritic cells for organ transplantation. No antigens are known for them. Sorted subsets were CFSE-labeled and cultured 4 to 6 days with allogeneic dendritic cells. Repertoires were generated with immunoSEQ multiplex PCR, while TCRdb's copy carries only in-frame clones and drops some. The profile covers 7,700 or so clones, with 60% to 70% appearing a single time and about 4% taken by the ten largest. The sequenced material came from memory CD4+ T cells from blood cultured with dendritic cells. Sample subset: CD45RO+ memory T cells. These receptors all stem from a human donor in good health.

This clone was seen only a few times. The chain employs TRBV5-1 and TRBJ2-7, with TRBD2 matching over 7 bases. V dropped 4 bases and J dropped 4; count of bases not matched to a gene: 14. Germline CDR1 is SGHRS and CDR2 is YFSETQ. The CDR3 extends over 16 amino acids. CDR3 region: CASSPAGPTVSYEQYF. CDR3 DNA: TGCGCCAGCAGCCCAGCGGGGCCCACCGTTAGTTACGAGCAGTACTTC.

The chain joins TRBV27 to TRBJ2-1; TRBD1 aligns across 12 bases. CDR3 length equals 15 residues. Germline loops: CDR1 MNHEY, CDR2 SMNVEV (reference sequence). Losses at the gene ends were 7 bases for V and 10 bases for J; bases not matched to a gene: 11. In DNA, the CDR3 is TGTGCCAGCACCGATCCGGGACAGGGGGCATTAGAGCAGTTCTTC. Its translation: CASTDPGQGALEQFF.

This chain links TRBV9 with TRBJ1-3; 8 bases fit TRBD1. Trimming took 0 bases from V and 0 from J; bases not matched to a gene: 8. Germline assignment: CDR1 SGDLS and CDR2 YYNGEE. The CDR3 is 18 residues long. DNA of the CDR3: TGTGCCAGCAGCGTAGCCGGGACAGGCGCAAGCTCTGGAAACACCATATATTTT. This codes for CASSVAGTGASSGNTIYF.

A few counts support this clone. This sequence joins TRBV9 and TRBJ1-3; the D is unclear. V shed 2 bases and J shed 3 bases, with 12 bases lying between them. Germline loops: CDR1 SGDLS, CDR2 YYNGEE. The CDR3 spans 15 residues. The CDR3 DNA sequence: TGTGCCAGCAGCGTTCTATCCAATTTTGGAAACACCATATATTTT. It yields the protein CASSVLSNFGNTIYF.

The V and J genes are TRBV11-1 and TRBJ2-5, with TRBD1 identical over 8 bases. The CDR3 is 13 amino acids. CDR1 is SGHAT, CDR2 FQDESV, per germline (reference sequence). Germline trimming cut 5 bases from V and 7 bases from J; bases unmatched to any gene: 6. CDR3 protein: CASSAGQGGTQYF. In DNA form, the CDR3 reads TGTGCCAGCAGCGCCGGACAGGGTGGGACCCAGTACTTC.

This clone was observed a few times. The chain links TRBV7-9 to TRBJ1-1; TRBD1 matches at 7 bases. V gave up 5 bases and J gave up 5 bases; unmatched junction bases: 2. Germline-derived CDR1 and CDR2 are SEHNR and FQNEAQ (reference sequence). The CDR3 is made up of 12 amino acids. As DNA, the CDR3 is TGTGCCAGCAGCCCAGGGGGGACTGAAGCTTTCTTT. Protein sequence: CASSPGGTEAFF.

The CDR3 spells CASSRQTGDRADTQYF. In DNA form, the CDR3 reads TGCGCCAGCAGCCGCCAAACAGGGGATCGCGCAGATACGCAGTATTTT. This chain links TRBV4-3 with TRBJ2-3; 7 positions agree with TRBD1. V lost 4 bases to trimming and J lost 4 bases; unmatched junction nucleotides: 11. CDR3 length equals 16 residues. Germline V gene lookup returns CDR1 LGHNA and CDR2 YSLEER.

The gene calls are TRBV4-1 and TRBJ1-2; 9 nucleotides match TRBD1. The germline V gene encodes CDR1 MGHRA and CDR2 YSYEKL. The CDR3 contains 13 residues. Losses at the gene ends were 4 bases for V and 4 bases for J; bases not matched to a gene: 1. The CDR3: CASSPDRGYGYTF. The CDR3 coding sequence is TGCGCCAGCAGCCCGGACAGGGGCTATGGCTACACCTTC.

The chain links TRBV29-1 to TRBJ2-3; no definite D call. The CDR3 sequence is 13 residues long. V shed 4 bases and J shed 2 bases, with 10 bases lying between them. CDR1 and CDR2 from the germline V gene are SQVTM and ANQGSEA. The CDR3 bases are TGCAGCGTTGTCCCCAGATCCACAGATACGCAGTATTTT. As protein: CSVVPRSTDTQYF.

This clone is termed large. This chain joins TRBV2 and TRBJ2-7, with D unresolved. The V end was cut by 3 bases, the J end by 13 bases, with 10 bases between. Germline CDR1 is SNHLY and CDR2 is FYNNEI. The CDR3 contains 10 residues. The CDR3: CASSEWQVYF. CDR3 DNA sequence: TGTGCCAGCAGTGAGTGGCAGGTATACTTC.

CDR3 DNA sequence: TGTGCCAGCTCACTTGGACTACTCAAAGGGGAGCTGTTTTTT. Amino acid sequence: CASSLGLLKGELFF. The gene calls are TRBV18 and TRBJ2-2; D is possibly TRBD2 (6 bases). Germline values: CDR1 KGHSH, CDR2 LQKENI. V shed 4 bases and J shed 8 bases, with 14 bases lying between them. The CDR3 runs 14 residues.

The chain is built from TRBV6-6 and TRBJ1-1; no firm D call. The V gene's germline CDR1 is MNHNY and CDR2 SVGAGI (reference sequence). The CDR3 runs to 14 residues. The V gene lost 5 bases and the J gene lost 1 base, with 11 bases spanning the gap. CDR3 DNA sequence: TGTGCCAGCAGTGAGCAAAGGAGGAACACTGAAGCTTTCTTT. Its protein is CASSEQRRNTEAFF.